The rows below give T cell receptor beta chains drawn from one sample of a study of shared T cell receptors in the human thymus. TCRdb keeps only in-frame clones here, not all; method: immunoSEQ multiplex PCR. The table has about 660,000 clones, about 90% seen once. These data were likewise used in another study, on human thymus T cells.

Sequenced material: thymocytes. The source of these receptors is a boy younger than two with a congenital heart defect. Each CDR3 is given with its conserved first and last residue. A D gene is named only where the DNA matches it firmly. Only part of the rows carry a size: once, few, many, or a class if the clone is expanded.

J,D,V,size,CDR3,DNA
TRBJ1-4,.,TRBV5-1,few,CASSYLQGPHEKLFF,TGCGCCAGCAGCTACCTTCAGGGTCCTCATGAAAAACTGTTTTTT
TRBJ2-1,.,TRBV7-9,few,CASSPTQITGSGDEQFF,TGTGCCAGCAGCCCGACACAGATAACAGGGTCCGGGGATGAGCAGTTCTTC
TRBJ2-3,.,TRBV4-3,.,CASSQGKPLSWRGYYTDTQYF,TGCGCCAGCAGCCAAGGGAAGCCCCTTAGCTGGCGGGGATATTACACAGATACGCAGTATTTT
TRBJ2-3,.,TRBV13,.,CASSLRGSPTSTDTQYF,TGTGCCAGCAGCTTAAGAGGTAGTCCGACGAGCACAGATACGCAGTATTTT
TRBJ1-3,TRBD1,TRBV4-3,once,CASSQEGGPGQKPYTIYF,TGCGCCAGCAGCCAAGAAGGGGGGCCGGGACAGAAACCGTACACCATATATTTT
TRBJ2-2,.,TRBV6-4,.,CASSDSRTVNTGELFF,TGTGCCAGCAGTGACTCGAGGACAGTGAACACCGGGGAGCTGTTTTTT
TRBJ2-6,.,TRBV4-3,.,CASSQDPGAGANVLTF,TGCGCCAGCAGCCAAGATCCGGGGGCTGGGGCCAACGTCCTGACTTTC
TRBJ1-5,TRBD1,TRBV28,.,CASNIGGDRGQPQHF,TGTGCCAGCAATATCGGGGGTGACAGGGGACAGCCCCAGCATTTT
TRBJ2-1,TRBD2,TRBV6-4,.,CASSDSDGTSGGAANEQFF,TGTGCCAGCAGTGACTCCGACGGGACTAGCGGGGGGGCTGCCAATGAGCAGTTCTTC
TRBJ1-5,TRBD1,TRBV5-8,few,CASSLETGGTYQPQHF,TGTGCCAGCAGCTTGGAAACAGGGGGCACGTATCAGCCCCAGCATTTT
TRBJ2-5,.,TRBV5-4,few,CASSLGGYQETQYF,TGTGCCAGCAGCTTGGGGGGCTACCAAGAGACCCAGTACTTC
TRBJ2-1,TRBD2,TRBV5-4,.,CASSRGSGGHNEQFF,TGTGCCAGCAGCCGCGGGAGCGGGGGCCACAATGAGCAGTTCTTC
TRBJ2-7,TRBD2,TRBV7-6,.,CASSGGGSTYEQYF,TGTGCCAGCAGCGGGGGGGGTTCCACCTACGAGCAGTACTTC
TRBJ1-1,TRBD1,TRBV5-5,.,CASSLGWTGEATEAFF,TGTGCCAGCAGCTTGGGGTGGACAGGGGAGGCCACTGAAGCTTTCTTT
TRBJ1-2,TRBD1,TRBV15,.,CATSRDRGWDSEGYTF,TGTGCCACCAGCAGAGATCGCGGTTGGGACAGCGAAGGCTACACCTTC
TRBJ1-2,.,TRBV6-5,.,CASSPRRRDGYTF,TGTGCCAGCAGTCCCCGGAGGAGGGATGGCTACACCTTC
TRBJ2-7,TRBD2,TRBV7-2,.,CASSPGLAGVDQQYF,TGTGCCAGCAGCCCAGGACTAGCGGGAGTTGATCAGCAGTACTTC
TRBJ1-6,.,TRBV9,.,CASSAQDSPLHF,TGTGCCAGCAGCGCCCAGGATTCACCCCTCCACTTT
TRBJ2-1,.,TRBV12-2,few,CAGHCNEQFF,TGTGCAGGTCACTGTAATGAGCAGTTCTTC
TRBJ2-7,TRBD2,TRBV6-5,.,CASSYMPLREDYEQYF,TGTGCCAGCAGTTACATGCCCCTACGGGAGGACTACGAGCAGTACTTC
TRBJ1-2,.,TRBV10-3,.,CAISGQQNYGYTF,TGTGCCATCAGCGGACAGCAAAACTATGGCTACACCTTC
TRBJ1-2,.,TRBV5-8,.,CASSLRAQDWRYTF,TGTGCCAGCAGCTTGCGGGCCCAGGACTGGCGCTACACCTTC
TRBJ2-3,TRBD2,TRBV28,.,CATRSGRAEDTDTQYF,TGTGCCACCCGGAGCGGGAGGGCCGAGGACACAGATACGCAGTATTTT
TRBJ1-5,.,TRBV6-1,.,CASSEKGSTPHQPQHF,TGTGCCAGCAGTGAAAAGGGGTCGACCCCCCATCAGCCCCAGCATTTT
TRBJ1-3,.,TRBV28,.,CASSSPGSSPGNTIYF,TGTGCCAGCAGTTCACCGGGGAGTAGCCCTGGAAACACCATATATTTT
TRBJ2-1,.,TRBV4-1,few,CASSQARSTGNEQFF,TGCGCCAGCAGCCAAGCTCGGAGTACGGGGAATGAGCAGTTCTTC
TRBJ1-6,TRBD1,TRBV6-5,.,CASGLDRVASPLHF,TGTGCCAGCGGCCTGGACAGGGTGGCTTCACCCCTCCACTTT
TRBJ1-1,TRBD1,TRBV30,.,CAWSADRGQAEAFF,TGTGCCTGGAGCGCGGACAGGGGACAAGCTGAAGCTTTCTTT
TRBJ1-3,.,TRBV7-6,.,CASSLARGGPSGNTIYF,TGTGCCAGCAGCTTGGCAAGGGGGGGTCCCTCTGGAAACACCATATATTTT
TRBJ2-7,TRBD1,TRBV6-1,once,CASSEGTGALYEQYF,TGTGCCAGCAGTGAAGGGACAGGCGCCCTTTACGAGCAGTACTTC
TRBJ1-1,.,TRBV27,.,CASSPEEGSTEAFF,TGTGCCAGCAGCCCTGAGGAAGGGAGCACTGAAGCTTTCTTT
TRBJ2-7,.,TRBV4-3,.,CASSQDRGPVLSYEQYF,TGCGCCAGCAGCCAAGATCGAGGTCCCGTGTTATCCTACGAGCAGTACTTC
TRBJ1-3,TRBD1,TRBV4-2,.,CASSHNYRDREPRNSGNTIYF,TGTGCCAGCAGCCACAACTACCGGGACAGGGAACCGAGAAACTCTGGAAACACCATATATTTT
TRBJ2-7,.,TRBV10-2,once,CASSAGGKPYEQYF,TGCGCCAGCAGTGCCGGGGGAAAGCCCTACGAGCAGTACTTC
TRBJ1-2,TRBD1,TRBV29-1,.,CSDRRQGARICGYTF,TGCAGCGACCGCCGACAGGGGGCTCGAATTTGTGGCTACACCTTC
TRBJ2-5,.,TRBV29-1,.,CSATKPYQETQYF,TGCAGCGCAACCAAGCCCTACCAAGAGACCCAGTACTTC
TRBJ1-1,TRBD1,TRBV11-2,.,CASSLGVNRGKRNTEAFF,TGTGCCAGCAGCTTAGGTGTCAACAGGGGAAAGAGGAACACTGAAGCTTTCTTT
TRBJ2-7,TRBD2,TRBV15,.,CATSRRRGLAGHYEQYF,TGTGCCACCAGCAGACGTCGGGGGTTAGCGGGGCATTACGAGCAGTACTTC
TRBJ1-1,TRBD1,TRBV5-4,.,CATRTGTLNTEAFF,TGTGCCACCCGGACAGGAACCTTGAACACTGAAGCTTTCTTT
TRBJ1-6,TRBD1,TRBV7-9,once,CASSLADSGTGDSPLHF,TGTGCCAGCAGCTTAGCTGACTCCGGGACAGGGGACTCACCCCTCCACTTT
TRBJ2-2,TRBD2,TRBV5-1,.,CASSFGLATNTGELFF,TGCGCCAGCAGCTTTGGACTAGCGACGAACACCGGGGAGCTGTTTTTT
TRBJ1-1,.,TRBV27,.,CASSLYGEAFF,TGTGCCAGCAGTTTATACGGTGAAGCTTTCTTT
TRBJ2-3,.,TRBV7-8,.,CASSLGGRTDTQYF,TGTGCCAGCAGCTTAGGTGGCCGCACAGATACGCAGTATTTT
TRBJ1-2,.,TRBV6-5,once,CAGHTIDGYTF,TGTGCAGGACATACAATCGATGGCTACACCTTC
TRBJ2-5,TRBD1,TRBV7-8,.,CASSSKTGSLQETQYF,TGTGCCAGCAGCTCGAAGACAGGGAGCCTCCAAGAGACCCAGTACTTC
TRBJ2-1,.,TRBV6-6,.,CASSERGPYNEQFF,TGTGCCAGCAGTGAGCGAGGGCCATACAATGAGCAGTTCTTC
TRBJ2-1,.,TRBV27,.,CASSLSAGSDRYNEQFF,TGTGCCAGCAGTTTATCTGCCGGGAGTGATCGATACAATGAGCAGTTCTTC
TRBJ1-6,.,TRBV6-5,.,CASSYLDSPLHF,TGTGCCAGCAGTTATCTAGATTCACCCCTCCACTTT
TRBJ1-6,.,TRBV5-4,.,CASSDDSRNSYNSPLHF,TGTGCCAGCAGCGACGACAGCCGAAACTCCTATAATTCACCCCTCCACTTT
TRBJ2-2,TRBD1,TRBV4-3,.,CASSQTRTGSGTGELFF,TGCGCCAGCAGCCAGACTAGGACAGGGTCGGGCACCGGGGAGCTGTTTTTT
TRBJ2-7,.,TRBV27,.,CASSLGGNRDEQYF,TGTGCCAGCAGCTTAGGCGGTAACAGGGACGAGCAGTACTTC
TRBJ1-1,TRBD1,TRBV7-2,.,CASSPDGQGMNTEAFF,TGTGCCAGCAGCCCAGACGGACAGGGAATGAACACTGAAGCTTTCTTT
TRBJ2-1,.,TRBV5-1,.,CASRITRGSNEQFF,TGCGCCAGCAGGATTACCAGGGGATCCAATGAGCAGTTCTTC
TRBJ2-1,.,TRBV4-3,.,CASSQDRAGHNNEQFF,TGCGCCAGCAGCCAAGATCGGGCAGGGCACAACAATGAGCAGTTCTTC